This is a list of T cell receptor beta chains from one sample in a study of T cells after yellow fever vaccination. Each CDR3 protein is one row after TCRdb ran MiXCR on the 5' RACE reads. The sample has about 170,000 distinct CDR3 sequences, about 11% seen once. This sample comprised CD8+ T cells sorted from PBMCs, obtained 15 days after the yellow fever booster vaccination. These receptors were collected from a man between 18 and 29 years old who received the YFV17D yellow fever vaccine. Each CDR3 is given with its conserved first and last residue. Each record gives: V gene, D gene, clone size, J gene, CDR3 protein, CDR3 DNA. A D gene is named only where the DNA matches it firmly. The size entry is marked missing in some rows and otherwise reads once, few, many or a size class.

v_gene: TRBV20-1
d_gene: .
abundance: .
j_gene: TRBJ2-5
CDR3aa: CSAREDVQETQYF
CDR3nt: TGCAGTGCTAGAGAGGACGTCCAAGAGACCCAGTACTTC

v_gene: TRBV5-1
d_gene: .
abundance: .
j_gene: TRBJ1-4
CDR3aa: CASSLTRLHEKLFF
CDR3nt: TGCGCCAGCAGCTTGACAAGGCTCCACGAAAAACTGTTTTTT

v_gene: TRBV3-1
d_gene: .
abundance: .
j_gene: TRBJ2-1
CDR3aa: CASSQDWRSYNEQFF
CDR3nt: TGTGCCAGCAGCCAAGATTGGCGCTCCTACAATGAGCAGTTCTTC

v_gene: TRBV4-2
d_gene: TRBD1
abundance: .
j_gene: TRBJ2-1
CDR3aa: CASSLPGGQAHSNEQFF
CDR3nt: TGTGCCAGCAGCCTCCCGGGTGGACAGGCCCATTCCAATGAGCAGTTCTTC

v_gene: TRBV9
d_gene: .
abundance: medium-sized
j_gene: TRBJ2-3
CDR3aa: CASSETGADTQYF
CDR3nt: TGTGCCAGCAGCGAAACGGGGGCAGATACGCAGTATTTT

v_gene: TRBV29-1
d_gene: .
abundance: few
j_gene: TRBJ2-7
CDR3aa: CSVGGDYEQYF
CDR3nt: TGCAGCGTTGGTGGTGACTACGAGCAGTACTTC

v_gene: TRBV20-1
d_gene: .
abundance: few
j_gene: TRBJ1-2
CDR3aa: CSARDLSNYGYTF
CDR3nt: TGCAGTGCTAGAGACCTGAGTAACTATGGCTACACCTTC

v_gene: TRBV20-1
d_gene: .
abundance: few
j_gene: TRBJ1-6
CDR3aa: CSVKQGISGSPLHF
CDR3nt: TGCAGTGTCAAGCAGGGGATTTCGGGATCACCCCTCCACTTT

v_gene: TRBV27
d_gene: .
abundance: .
j_gene: TRBJ2-4
CDR3aa: CASSPSSSGARNIQYF
CDR3nt: TGTGCCAGCAGCCCATCCAGTTCGGGGGCCCGGAACATTCAGTACTTC

v_gene: TRBV28
d_gene: .
abundance: .
j_gene: TRBJ1-6
CDR3aa: CASSSGTAVSSYNSPLHF
CDR3nt: TGTGCCAGCAGCAGCGGGACGGCCGTTAGCTCCTATAATTCACCCCTCCACTTT

v_gene: TRBV9
d_gene: TRBD1
abundance: .
j_gene: TRBJ2-5
CDR3aa: CASSVGTARVGETQYF
CDR3nt: TGTGCCAGCAGCGTCGGGACAGCGAGGGTAGGAGAGACCCAGTACTTC

v_gene: TRBV10-3
d_gene: .
abundance: .
j_gene: TRBJ2-7
CDR3aa: CAIRQGQQSYEQYF
CDR3nt: TGTGCCATCAGACAAGGACAGCAATCCTACGAGCAGTACTTC

v_gene: TRBV3-1
d_gene: TRBD2
abundance: few
j_gene: TRBJ2-1
CDR3aa: CASSHSGTSGAPSYNEQFF
CDR3nt: TGTGCCAGCAGCCATTCCGGGACTAGCGGGGCCCCCTCCTACAATGAGCAGTTCTTC

v_gene: TRBV2
d_gene: .
abundance: few
j_gene: TRBJ1-1
CDR3aa: CAGEGLPNTEAFF
CDR3nt: TGTGCCGGGGAGGGTCTCCCGAACACTGAAGCTTTCTTT

v_gene: TRBV4-1
d_gene: TRBD1
abundance: few
j_gene: TRBJ1-5
CDR3aa: CASSLYMDRENQPQHF
CDR3nt: TGCGCCAGCAGCTTGTACATGGACAGGGAGAATCAGCCCCAGCATTTT

v_gene: TRBV4-1
d_gene: .
abundance: once
j_gene: TRBJ2-2
CDR3aa: CASTTTAGELFF
CDR3nt: TGCGCCAGCACCACGACAGCCGGGGAGCTGTTTTTT

v_gene: TRBV11-2
d_gene: .
abundance: few
j_gene: TRBJ2-5
CDR3aa: CASARPGRSQETQYF
CDR3nt: TGTGCCAGCGCCCGGCCGGGACGTAGCCAAGAGACCCAGTACTTC

v_gene: TRBV6-5
d_gene: .
abundance: .
j_gene: TRBJ1-2
CDR3aa: CASSGRTYANYGYTF
CDR3nt: TGTGCCAGCAGTGGAAGGACATATGCTAACTATGGCTACACCTTC

v_gene: TRBV11-1
d_gene: .
abundance: once
j_gene: TRBJ2-7
CDR3aa: CASSQPVRFSYEQYF
CDR3nt: TGTGCCAGCAGCCAACCCGTGAGATTCTCCTACGAGCAGTACTTC

v_gene: TRBV18
d_gene: .
abundance: .
j_gene: TRBJ2-1
CDR3aa: CASSTTGNNEQFF
CDR3nt: TGTGCCAGCTCAACCACAGGGAACAATGAGCAGTTCTTC

v_gene: TRBV6-5
d_gene: .
abundance: few
j_gene: TRBJ2-6
CDR3aa: CASSHTPPGTGANVLTF
CDR3nt: TGTGCCAGCAGCCACACCCCCCCGGGAACTGGGGCCAACGTCCTGACTTTC

v_gene: TRBV6-5
d_gene: .
abundance: few
j_gene: TRBJ2-7
CDR3aa: CASKTGSYEQYF
CDR3nt: TGTGCCAGCAAAACAGGGTCCTACGAGCAGTACTTC

v_gene: TRBV12-3/TRBV12-4
d_gene: .
abundance: few
j_gene: TRBJ1-1
CDR3aa: CASSPSLTEAFF
CDR3nt: TGTGCCAGCAGCCCTTCCCTCACTGAAGCTTTCTTT

v_gene: TRBV6-2/TRBV6-3
d_gene: TRBD1
abundance: .
j_gene: TRBJ2-6
CDR3aa: CASSSGGTGATGANVLTF
CDR3nt: TGTGCCAGCAGTTCAGGAGGGACAGGGGCTACTGGGGCCAACGTCCTGACTTTC

v_gene: TRBV20-1
d_gene: .
abundance: .
j_gene: TRBJ2-7
CDR3aa: CSARAGASWEQYF
CDR3nt: TGCAGTGCTAGGGCGGGGGCATCTTGGGAGCAGTACTTC

v_gene: TRBV15
d_gene: TRBD1
abundance: few
j_gene: TRBJ2-3
CDR3aa: CATSKLGTGDRDTQYF
CDR3nt: TGTGCCACCAGCAAACTAGGGACAGGGGATAGGGATACGCAGTATTTT

v_gene: TRBV20-1
d_gene: .
abundance: .
j_gene: TRBJ2-5
CDR3aa: CSAPSGSQPNF
CDR3nt: TGCAGTGCGCCCTCCGGGAGCCAACCCAACTTC

v_gene: TRBV7-7
d_gene: .
abundance: few
j_gene: TRBJ2-1
CDR3aa: CASSRSASSYNEQFF
CDR3nt: TGTGCCAGCAGCCGCAGTGCCAGCTCCTACAATGAGCAGTTCTTC

v_gene: TRBV5-1
d_gene: .
abundance: .
j_gene: TRBJ2-3
CDR3aa: CASSSTGGGTDTQYF
CDR3nt: TGCGCCAGCAGCTCTACCGGCGGTGGCACAGATACGCAGTATTTT

v_gene: TRBV29-1
d_gene: .
abundance: many
j_gene: TRBJ2-3
CDR3aa: CSVEVGGLPTDTQYF
CDR3nt: TGCAGCGTTGAAGTCGGGGGGCTGCCCACAGATACGCAGTATTTT

v_gene: TRBV3-1
d_gene: .
abundance: .
j_gene: TRBJ2-7
CDR3aa: CASSPSRGGPYEQYF
CDR3nt: TGTGCCAGCAGCCCGTCCAGGGGAGGCCCCTACGAGCAGTACTTC

v_gene: TRBV12-3/TRBV12-4
d_gene: TRBD1
abundance: few
j_gene: TRBJ1-1
CDR3aa: CASSLRQGGTEAFF
CDR3nt: TGTGCCAGCAGTTTACGACAGGGAGGCACTGAAGCTTTCTTT

v_gene: TRBV7-3
d_gene: .
abundance: few
j_gene: TRBJ1-1
CDR3aa: CASSSLTGSRAEAFF
CDR3nt: TGTGCCAGCAGCTCTCTTACGGGATCTAGAGCTGAAGCTTTCTTT

v_gene: TRBV7-6
d_gene: TRBD1
abundance: once
j_gene: TRBJ1-1
CDR3aa: CASSLDPPGGYTEAFF
CDR3nt: TGTGCCAGCAGCTTGGACCCCCCAGGGGGTTACACTGAAGCTTTCTTT

v_gene: TRBV7-2
d_gene: .
abundance: many
j_gene: TRBJ2-5
CDR3aa: CASSSGGETQYF
CDR3nt: TGTGCCAGCAGCTCCGGGGGTGAGACCCAGTACTTC

v_gene: TRBV7-6
d_gene: .
abundance: .
j_gene: TRBJ2-3
CDR3aa: CASSLTWQGGTDTQYF
CDR3nt: TGTGCCAGCAGCTTAACTTGGCAGGGCGGCACAGATACGCAGTATTTT

v_gene: TRBV6-5
d_gene: .
abundance: few
j_gene: TRBJ2-5
CDR3aa: CASSLGWRETQYF
CDR3nt: TGTGCCAGCAGCCTCGGCTGGCGAGAGACCCAGTACTTC

v_gene: TRBV4-1
d_gene: .
abundance: .
j_gene: TRBJ1-1
CDR3aa: CASSQDRYPLTEAFF
CDR3nt: TGCGCCAGCAGCCAAGATAGGTATCCCCTCACTGAAGCTTTCTTT

v_gene: TRBV2
d_gene: .
abundance: .
j_gene: TRBJ2-5
CDR3aa: CASGAGQTRTQYF
CDR3nt: TGTGCCAGCGGTGCGGGGCAGACCCGGACCCAGTACTTC

v_gene: TRBV4-1
d_gene: .
abundance: few
j_gene: TRBJ1-1
CDR3aa: CASSRVGRQDTEAFF
CDR3nt: TGCGCCAGCAGCCGAGTGGGACGCCAGGACACTGAAGCTTTCTTT

v_gene: TRBV5-1
d_gene: .
abundance: few
j_gene: TRBJ2-5
CDR3aa: CASSLVASHETQYF
CDR3nt: TGCGCCAGCAGCTTGGTTGCTAGCCACGAGACCCAGTACTTC